This entry features one T cell receptor (beta chain) sequence. This sample was included in a study of blood T cell repertoires in COVID-19. Overall study context: Acute and convalescent COVID-19 specimens originated in the United States, Italy and Spain. PBMCs, B-cell-depleted T cells, or T cells provided the cDNA or gDNA that made up the material.

Per the original data handling: The assay estimated nucleated cells by amplifying reference gene primers. Sequencing was performed with immunoSEQ multiplex PCR; in TCRdb, only in-frame clones are kept and a portion is missing. The DNA was the basis for D and trimming; V, J and clone size are from that table. Found here are some 210,000 clones, roughly 81% of them singletons; the top ten hold roughly 5%. The clonotype comes from a woman between 65 and 79 years old with active or convalescent COVID-19. The sample consisted of peripheral blood.

CDR3 sequence: CASSTGQGFNEQFF. The CDR3 DNA follows: TGCGCCAGCAGCACCGGACAGGGATTCAATGAGCAGTTCTTC. J is TRBJ2-1 and V is TRBV5-1, with 8 bases matching TRBD1. The junction had 6 bases not matched to a gene; V was cut back by 4 bases and J by 6 bases. This CDR3 has 14 amino acids. Germline V lookup: CDR1 SGHRS, CDR2 YFSETQ.